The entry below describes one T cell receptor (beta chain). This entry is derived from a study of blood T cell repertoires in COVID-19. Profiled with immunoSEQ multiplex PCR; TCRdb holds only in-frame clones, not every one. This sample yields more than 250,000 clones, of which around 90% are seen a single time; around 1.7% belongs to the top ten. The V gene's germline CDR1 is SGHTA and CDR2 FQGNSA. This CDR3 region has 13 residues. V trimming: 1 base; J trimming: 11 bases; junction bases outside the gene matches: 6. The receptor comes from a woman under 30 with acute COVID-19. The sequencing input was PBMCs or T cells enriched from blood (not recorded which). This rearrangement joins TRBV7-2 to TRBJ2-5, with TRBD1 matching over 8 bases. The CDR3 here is CASSLEAGGSQYF. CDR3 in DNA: TGTGCCAGCAGCTTAGAGGCAGGGGGCAGTCAGTACTTC.